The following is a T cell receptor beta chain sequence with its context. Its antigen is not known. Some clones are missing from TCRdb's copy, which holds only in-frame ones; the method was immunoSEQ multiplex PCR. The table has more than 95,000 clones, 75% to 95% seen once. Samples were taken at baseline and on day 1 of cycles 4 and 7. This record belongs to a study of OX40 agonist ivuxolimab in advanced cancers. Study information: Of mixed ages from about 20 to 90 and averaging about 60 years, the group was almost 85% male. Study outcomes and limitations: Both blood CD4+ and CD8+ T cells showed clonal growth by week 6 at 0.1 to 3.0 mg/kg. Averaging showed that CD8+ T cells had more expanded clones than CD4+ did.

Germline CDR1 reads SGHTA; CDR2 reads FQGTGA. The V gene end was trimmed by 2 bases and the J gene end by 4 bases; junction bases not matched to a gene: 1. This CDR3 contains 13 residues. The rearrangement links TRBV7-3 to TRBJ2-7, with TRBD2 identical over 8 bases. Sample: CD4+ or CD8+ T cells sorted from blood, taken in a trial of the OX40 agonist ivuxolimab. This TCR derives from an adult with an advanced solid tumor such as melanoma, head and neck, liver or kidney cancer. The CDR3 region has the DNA TGTGCCAGCAGCTTAGGCGGGGGGTACGAGCAGTACTTC. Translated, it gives CASSLGGGYEQYF.